This T cell receptor beta chain stems from a study of shared clonotypes between healthy human individuals. Study-level points and caveats: Measured sharing among donors was expected to vary with sequencing depth.

The CDR3 is 14 residues long. V was pared by 6 bases and J by 2 bases, with 13 bases between. CDR1 and CDR2 from the germline V gene are MDHEN and SYDVKM. With regard to this clone: As yet, its antigen is unknown.

Original analysis: Owing to the provision of junction-only sequences devoid of quality scores by immunoSEQ, filtering differed. The method was immunoSEQ multiplex PCR; TCRdb's version includes in-frame clones alone and lacks a portion of them. Clonal size and the V and J genes are those of that table, whereas D and trimming came from the DNA. Altogether roughly 96,000 clones are present, approximately 51% being singletons, with the ten largest covering about 15%. The clonotype originates from a woman aged 35 to 49 in good health. Some clones in this sample may be carry-over from other donors' samples. The sample was PBMCs. The rearrangement joins TRBV28 to TRBJ1-2; tentatively, D is TRBD1 (5 bases). CDR3 nucleotides: TGTGCCAGCAGCATAACCAGGGTGAACTATGGCTACACCTTC. Translating gives CASSITRVNYGYTF.